One sample yielded the 29 T cell receptor beta chains listed below, sequenced in a study of human versus mouse CDR3 diversity and MHC coevolution. The repertoire was sequenced with immunoSEQ multiplex PCR; TCRdb's copy has only in-frame clones and lacks some. The sample lists 86,000 or so clones, just over 90% occurring once. The sequencing input was naive CD4+ T cells from blood. Subset given: CD45RO-negative CD62L-positive naive CD4 T cells. The source of these receptors is a person between 30 and 69 years old in good health.

This sequence joins TRBV18 and TRBJ2-1, with a weak D call TRBD2 (5 bases). The CDR3 loop spans 14 amino acids. Germline V gene sequence: CDR1 KGHSH, CDR2 LQKENI. V was cut by 2 bases and J by 6 bases, with 11 bases left in between. The CDR3 nucleotides read TGTGCCAGCTCACCAGAGGGTTGGGGCAATGAGCAGTTCTTC. This gives the protein CASSPEGWGNEQFF. Combining the CDR3 with reference TRBV18 and TRBJ2-1 gives the whole variable domain NAGVMQNPRHLVRRRGQEARLRCSPMKGHSHVYWYRQLPEEGLKFMVYLQKENIIDESGMPKERFSAEFPKEGPSILRIQQVVRGDSAAYFCASSPEGWGNEQFFGPGTRLTVL.

The chain links TRBV5-1 to TRBJ2-3, with 7 bases identical to TRBD1. Germline V gene lookup returns CDR1 SGHRS and CDR2 YFSETQ. V lost 3 bases, J lost 1 base, and 8 bases stayed unmatched. This CDR3 contains 16 residues. The CDR3: CASSSTGTVGTDTQYF. DNA of the CDR3: TGCGCCAGCAGCTCTACCGGGACAGTGGGCACAGATACGCAGTATTTT.

The rearrangement joins TRBV9 to TRBJ2-7; D perhaps matches TRBD1 (6 bases). Deletions cut 3 bases from V and 11 bases from J, with 12 bases between. The germline CDR1 and CDR2 sequences are SGDLS and YYNGEE. The CDR3 totals 11 residues. CDR3: CASSGRQEEYF. CDR3 coding DNA: TGTGCCAGCAGCGGCAGACAGGAGGAGTACTTC.

This clone was observed once. This chain links TRBV18 with TRBJ2-2, with 9 bases fitting TRBD1. Trimming at V came to 4 bases and at J to 1 base, leaving 4 bases not matched to a gene. CDR3 length: 16 residues. Germline V CDR1 and CDR2: KGHSH, LQKENI. The CDR3 loop is CASSRNRGQNTGELFF. In nucleotides, the CDR3 is TGTGCCAGCTCACGAAACAGGGGGCAGAACACCGGGGAGCTGTTTTTT. The full variable domain, in which reference TRBV18 and TRBJ2-2 provide the parts outside the CDR3, is NAGVMQNPRHLVRRRGQEARLRCSPMKGHSHVYWYRQLPEEGLKFMVYLQKENIIDESGMPKERFSAEFPKEGPSILRIQQVVRGDSAAYFCASSRNRGQNTGELFFGEGSRLTVL.

This clone appeared a few times. The chain employs TRBV19 and TRBJ1-1, with unresolved D. This CDR3 has 15 residues. Germline V lookup: CDR1 LNHDA, CDR2 SQIVND (reference sequence). Trimming removed 6 bases at V and 0 bases at J, with 14 bases between. DNA of the CDR3: TGTGCCAGTAGACCCCTGGGAGTGGTGAACACTGAAGCTTTCTTT. This encodes CASRPLGVVNTEAFF.

The chain joins TRBV29-1 to TRBJ1-5; 8 bases align to TRBD1. Losses at the gene ends were 5 bases for V and 7 bases for J; bases not matched to a gene: 10. Germline V gene sequence: CDR1 SQVTM, CDR2 ANQGSEA. The CDR3 is 14 residues long. The CDR3 bases are TGCAGCGTTAGCCAAGGACAGGGTAACCAGCCCCAGCATTTT. Protein: CSVSQGQGNQPQHF.

The chain joins TRBV6-1 to TRBJ1-1; TRBD1 matches 8 bases. Looked up from germline, CDR1 is MNHNS and CDR2 is SASEGT. The V and J ends lost 5 bases and 3 bases, in that order; junction bases with no gene match: 8. CDR3 length: 15 amino acids. CDR3 sequence reads: CASSPQTGEDTEAFF. CDR3 sequence (DNA): TGTGCCAGCAGTCCCCAGACAGGGGAGGACACTGAAGCTTTCTTT.

This chain connects TRBV5-1 to TRBJ1-1; TRBD1 aligns across 10 bases. Unmatched junction bases numbered 4, after V lost 0 bases and J lost 2 bases. The germline V gene encodes CDR1 SGHRS and CDR2 YFSETQ. The CDR3 spans 16 residues. CDR3 coding DNA: TGCGCCAGCAGCTTGGGGACAGGGGGGACAAACACTGAAGCTTTCTTT. Its protein is CASSLGTGGTNTEAFF. Using reference TRBV5-1 and TRBJ1-1 for the parts outside the CDR3, the full variable domain is KAGVTQTPRYLIKTRGQQVTLSCSPISGHRSVSWYQQTPGQGLQFLFEYFSETQRNKGNFPGRFSGRQFSNSRSEMNVSTLELGDSALYLCASSLGTGGTNTEAFFGQGTRLTVV.

The CDR3 spells CASRGWGDRTDTQYF. DNA of the CDR3: TGTGCCAGCAGGGGGTGGGGGGATCGCACAGATACGCAGTATTTT. This chain joins TRBV7-9 and TRBJ2-3; the D gene is possibly TRBD2 (6 bases). Trimming cost V 6 bases and J 1 base, with 14 bases left between them. CDR3 length: 15 residues. Germline CDR1 is SEHNR and CDR2 is FQNEAQ (reference sequence).

The chain recombines TRBV9 with TRBJ2-7; 9 bases fit TRBD2. Germline V gene sequence: CDR1 SGDLS, CDR2 YYNGEE. CDR3 length: 16 residues. V lost 2 bases to trimming and J lost 4 bases; unmatched junction nucleotides: 10. The CDR3 DNA reads as TGTGCCAGCAGCGTTCAGGGGTTTAGCGGGAGTTACGAGCAGTACTTC. Its translation is CASSVQGFSGSYEQYF.

The V gene is TRBV4-1, the J gene TRBJ2-5; TRBD1 agrees at 8 bases. The V segment lost 1 base and the J segment 3 bases; nucleotides outside the gene matches: 10. The CDR3 length is 17 residues. Per germline, CDR1 MGHRA and CDR2 YSYEKL. CDR3 in amino acids: CASSQGERQGLEETQYF. CDR3 bases: TGCGCCAGCAGCCAAGGGGAGAGACAGGGGTTGGAAGAGACCCAGTACTTC.

V is TRBV5-1 and J is TRBJ2-7, with TRBD2 matching over 7 bases. Matching the DNA end better, TRBJ2-5 makes the J call doubtful. Germline assignment: CDR1 SGHRS and CDR2 YFSETQ. This CDR3 contains 14 residues. The CDR3 nucleotides read TGCGCCAGCAGCGGGATAGACGGGGGGGAGACCCAGTACTTC. This gives the protein CASSGIDGGETQYF.

This chain connects TRBV27 to TRBJ2-1; TRBD2 aligns across 7 bases. The CDR3 totals 12 residues. Germline loops: CDR1 MNHEY, CDR2 SMNVEV (reference sequence). The V and J ends lost 11 bases and 6 bases, in that order; junction bases with no gene match: 7. CDR3 bases: TGTGCCTCGTGGGAGGGCCTCAATGAGCAGTTCTTC. It codes for CASWEGLNEQFF.

This clone showed up just once. V is TRBV5-6 and J is TRBJ2-2; 12 nucleotides match TRBD1. The germline gives CDR1 SGHDT, CDR2 YYEEEE. With 0 bases clipped from V and 5 bases from J, the junction kept 11 bases outside the gene matches. This CDR3 has 19 residues. In DNA, the CDR3 is TGTGCCAGCAGCTTGGGACCGGGACAGGGGGCAGTTGGTACCGGGGAGCTGTTTTTT. This gives the protein CASSLGPGQGAVGTGELFF.

The chain has TRBV7-8 and TRBJ1-4; 9 nucleotides align to TRBD1. J lost 8 bases, V lost 5 bases, and 12 bases had no gene match. This CDR3 is 16 amino acids long. Germline V gene data show CDR1 as SGHVS and CDR2 as FQNEAQ. The CDR3 DNA follows: TGTGCCAGCAGCGACCCTGACAGGGGGTTTCAGGAAAAACTGTTTTTT. It is translated as CASSDPDRGFQEKLFF.

CDR3 residues: CASSLRGSGNTIYF. In DNA form, the CDR3 reads TGTGCCAGCAGCCTTAGGGGCTCTGGAAACACCATATATTTT. V usage is TRBV5-4 and J usage is TRBJ1-3; D is perhaps TRBD1 (5 bases). V was trimmed by 4 bases and J by 0 bases, leaving 8 bases between them. Per germline, CDR1 SGHNT and CDR2 YYREEE (reference sequence). The CDR3 loop spans 14 amino acids.

The genes are TRBV5-6 and TRBJ2-7; D is unclear. V shed 3 bases and J shed 3 bases, with 4 bases lying between them. The CDR3 totals 11 residues. The germline gives CDR1 SGHDT, CDR2 YYEEEE. The CDR3 coding sequence is TGTGCCAGCAGCTCTTACTACGAGCAGTACTTC. This gives the protein CASSSYYEQYF.

The V and J genes are TRBV2 and TRBJ2-2; TRBD2 matches at 7 bases. Trimming cost V 7 bases and J 8 bases; bases outside gene matches: 19. Germline V CDR1 and CDR2: SNHLY, FYNNEI. The CDR3 sequence is 17 residues long. CDR3 DNA: TGTGCCAGCACCTCGGAAGCGGGAAGGGCGCAGTGGGGGGAGCTGTTTTTT. This sequence encodes CASTSEAGRAQWGELFF.

The J gene is TRBJ1-1, the V gene TRBV28, with TRBD1 identical over 7 bases. V trimming: 6 bases; J trimming: 2 bases; junction bases outside the gene matches: 6. The germline gives CDR1 MDHEN, CDR2 SYDVKM. The CDR3 is 14 amino acids. As DNA, the CDR3 is TGTGCCAGCAGCAATCAGGGGGGCAACACTGAAGCTTTCTTT. Encoded protein: CASSNQGGNTEAFF.

V usage is TRBV5-1 and J usage is TRBJ2-5; D not certain. V was clipped by 1 base and J by 5 bases, with 9 bases between them. The CDR3 is made up of 13 amino acids. The V gene's germline CDR1 is SGHRS and CDR2 YFSETQ. CDR3 nucleotide sequence: TGCGCCAGCAGCTTGTACAGCAGGGAGACCCAGTACTTC. The encoded protein is CASSLYSRETQYF.

The chain links TRBV9 to TRBJ2-5; 7 bases line up with TRBD1. The V segment lost 3 bases and the J segment 4 bases; nucleotides outside the gene matches: 9. This CDR3 region has 15 residues. Germline CDR1 and CDR2: SGDLS and YYNGEE. CDR3 protein: CASSAATTGIETQYF. The DNA for the CDR3 is TGTGCCAGCAGCGCCGCGACGACAGGGATAGAGACCCAGTACTTC. Looking up the rest from reference TRBV9 and TRBJ2-5 gives the full variable domain: DSGVTQTPKHLITATGQRVTLRCSPRSGDLSVYWYQQSLDQGLQFLIQYYNGEERAKGNILERFSAQQFPDLHSELNLSSLELGDSALYFCASSAATTGIETQYFGPGTRLLVL.

V and J are TRBV7-9 and TRBJ1-6; a weak D match, TRBD1 (5 bases). This CDR3 contains 13 residues. Germline V gene lookup returns CDR1 SEHNR and CDR2 FQNEAQ (reference sequence). Trimming cost V 2 bases and J 10 bases, with 9 bases left between them. CDR3 sequence: CASSLSGWSPLHF. The CDR3, as DNA: TGTGCCAGCAGCTTATCAGGGTGGTCACCCCTCCACTTT.

This rearrangement joins TRBV2 to TRBJ2-7; the D is unclear. The CDR3 extends over 13 amino acids. Germline CDR1 SNHLY, CDR2 FYNNEI. Trimming took off 5 bases at V and 12 bases at J, with 20 bases between the two ends. In DNA form, the CDR3 reads TGTGCCAGCAGTAACCGGGTCCCAACGACTTCGTACTTC. It codes for CASSNRVPTTSYF.

Here the CDR3 reads CASSATGGSYEQYF. The CDR3 DNA follows: TGTGCCAGTAGTGCGACAGGGGGGTCCTACGAGCAGTACTTC. V usage is TRBV19 and J usage is TRBJ2-5, with 9 bases matching TRBD1. The J call is in doubt because the DNA end fits TRBJ2-7 better. The CDR3 is made up of 14 amino acids. Germline CDR1 is LNHDA and CDR2 is SQIVND (reference sequence).

The rearrangement links TRBV10-3 to TRBJ2-5, with 7 bases identical to TRBD2. The CDR3 totals 13 residues. The V gene's germline CDR1 is ENHRY and CDR2 SYGVKD. In nucleotides, the CDR3 is TGTGTCACGGGTAGCGGGCAACAAGAGACCCAGTACTTC. It translates to CVTGSGQQETQYF.

The DNA for the CDR3 is TGTGCCAGCAGTCAATCGCCCCCGGGACAGGGGGATCATTGGCAGAACGCTTTCTTT. Its protein is CASSQSPPGQGDHWQNAFF. The rearrangement links TRBV7-2 to TRBJ1-1; 11 positions agree with TRBD1. V shed 6 bases, J shed 11 bases, and the junction held 26 bases outside the gene matches. Looked up from germline, CDR1 is SGHTA and CDR2 is FQGNSA. This CDR3 has 19 amino acids.

This chain links TRBV10-2 with TRBJ1-2; TRBD1 matches 7 bases. Germline V CDR1 and CDR2: WSHSY, SAAADI. After removal of 7 bases from V and 2 bases from J, the junction contained 7 bases not matched to a gene. This CDR3 region has 14 residues. The DNA of the CDR3 is TGCGCCAGCAAGCGAGACAGGGCAAACTATGGCTACACCTTC. It encodes CASKRDRANYGYTF.

This clone has only one observation. V gene TRBV7-2 combines with J gene TRBJ2-1; 7 nucleotides match TRBD2. From germline, CDR1 is SGHTA and CDR2 FQGNSA. Germline trimming cut 1 base from V and 9 bases from J; bases unmatched to any gene: 9. The CDR3 runs to 15 residues. The CDR3 protein is CASSLEGGGWGEQFF. The DNA of the CDR3 is TGTGCCAGCAGCTTAGAAGGCGGGGGATGGGGTGAGCAGTTCTTC.

This clone appeared a single time. This chain connects TRBV4-2 to TRBJ1-2, with D possibly matching TRBD1 (5 bases). The V gene's germline CDR1 is LGHNA and CDR2 YNFKEQ. V dropped 0 bases and J dropped 8 bases, with 19 bases sitting between them. The CDR3 runs 16 residues. The CDR3 reads CASSQDSGRGFGGYTF. DNA for the CDR3: TGTGCCAGCAGCCAAGATAGCGGGAGGGGATTTGGCGGCTACACCTTC.